The entry below gives a single T cell receptor (beta chain) sequence along with its context. Its antigen is not identified. One junction end disagrees with the germline gene, perhaps due to a read error. This CDR3 comprises 16 residues. CDR1 DFQATT and CDR2 SNEGSKA come from the germline V gene (reference sequence). The data derive from a study of glioma-infiltrating T cells. Overall study: Glioblastomas were WHO grade IV, sampled at first diagnosis; low-grade were grade II. Study findings and constraints: Patients with low tissue-blood divergence carried a signature set of shared blood CDR3 motifs. Tissue-blood divergence was below expectation in non-neoplastic patients, above in gliomas.

TCR alpha and beta CDR3 regions were amplified from RNA using iRepertoire nested multiplex PCR. From the multiplex PCR reads, TCRdb called clonotypes with MiXCR, one entry per CDR3 protein. The sample shows about 380,000 distinct CDR3 sequences, less than 50% of them seen only once. The sequence came from a human donor with low-grade glioma or glioblastoma, undergoing nonglioma brain surgery, or in good health (not recorded which). The specimen was glioma tissue, nonneoplastic brain tissue, or PBMCs (not recorded which). This sequence joins TRBV20-1 and TRBJ2-1; 10 nucleotides line up with TRBD2. CDR3 nucleotide sequence: TGCAGTGCTAGAGATCGCCCTAGCGGGGGATACAATGAGCAGCTCTTC. Protein product: CSARDRPSGGYNEQLF.